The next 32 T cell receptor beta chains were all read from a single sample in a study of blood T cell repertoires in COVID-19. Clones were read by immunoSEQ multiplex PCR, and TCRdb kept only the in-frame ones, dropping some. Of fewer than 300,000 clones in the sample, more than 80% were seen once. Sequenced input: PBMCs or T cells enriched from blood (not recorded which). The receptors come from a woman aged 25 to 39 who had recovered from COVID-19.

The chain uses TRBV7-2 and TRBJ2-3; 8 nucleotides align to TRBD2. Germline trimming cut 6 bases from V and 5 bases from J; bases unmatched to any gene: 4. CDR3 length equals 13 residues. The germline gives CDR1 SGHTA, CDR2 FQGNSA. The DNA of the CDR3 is TGTGCCAGCAGTCTTCTAGCGGGAGATACGCAGTATTTT. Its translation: CASSLLAGDTQYF.

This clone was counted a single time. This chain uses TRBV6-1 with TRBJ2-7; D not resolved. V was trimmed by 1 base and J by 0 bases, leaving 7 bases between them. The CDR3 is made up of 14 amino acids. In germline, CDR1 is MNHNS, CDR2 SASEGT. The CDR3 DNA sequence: TGTGCCAGCAGTGAAGGGGCGAGCTCCTACGAGCAGTACTTC. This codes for CASSEGASSYEQYF.

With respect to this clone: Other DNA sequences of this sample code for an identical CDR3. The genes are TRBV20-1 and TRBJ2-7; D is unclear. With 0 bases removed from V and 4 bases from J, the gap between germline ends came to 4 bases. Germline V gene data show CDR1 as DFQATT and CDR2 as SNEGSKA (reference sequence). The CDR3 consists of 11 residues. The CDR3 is CSARDSYEQYF. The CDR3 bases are TGCAGTGCTAGAGATTCTTACGAGCAGTACTTC.

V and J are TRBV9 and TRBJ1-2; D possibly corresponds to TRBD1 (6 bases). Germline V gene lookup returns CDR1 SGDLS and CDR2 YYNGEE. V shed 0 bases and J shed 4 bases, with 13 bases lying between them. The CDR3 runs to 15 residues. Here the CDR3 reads CASSVDAGQLYGYTF. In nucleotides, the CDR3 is TGTGCCAGCAGCGTAGACGCCGGACAGCTCTATGGCTACACCTTC.

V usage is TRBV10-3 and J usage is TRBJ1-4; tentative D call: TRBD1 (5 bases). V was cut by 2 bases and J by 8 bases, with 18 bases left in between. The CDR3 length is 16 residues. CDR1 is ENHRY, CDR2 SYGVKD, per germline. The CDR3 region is CAISEEGAGEDEKLFF. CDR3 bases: TGTGCCATCAGTGAGGAAGGGGCGGGGGAGGACGAAAAACTGTTTTTT.

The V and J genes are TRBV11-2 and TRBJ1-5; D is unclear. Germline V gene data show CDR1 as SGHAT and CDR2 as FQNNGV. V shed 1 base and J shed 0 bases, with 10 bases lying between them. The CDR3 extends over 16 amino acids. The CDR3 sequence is CASSLGAGDSNQPQHF. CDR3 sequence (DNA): TGTGCCAGCAGCTTAGGCGCCGGGGATAGCAATCAGCCCCAGCATTTT. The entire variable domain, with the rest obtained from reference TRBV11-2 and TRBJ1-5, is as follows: EAGVAQSPRYKIIEKRQSVAFWCNPISGHATLYWYQQILGQGPKLLIQFQNNGVVDDSQLPKDRFSAERLKGVDSTLKIQPAKLEDSAVYLCASSLGAGDSNQPQHFGDGTRLSIL.

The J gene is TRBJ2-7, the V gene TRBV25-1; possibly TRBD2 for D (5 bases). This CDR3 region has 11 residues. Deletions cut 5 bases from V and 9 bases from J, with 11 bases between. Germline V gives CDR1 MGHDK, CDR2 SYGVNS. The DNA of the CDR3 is TGTGCCAGCAGTACGGGAAGAGGGCAGTACTTC. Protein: CASSTGRGQYF.

The CDR3 region has the DNA TGTGCCAGCAGCTCAATCCCTAGCGGGAGTCGTATCGGGGAGCTGTTTTTT. Its translation: CASSSIPSGSRIGELFF. V is TRBV7-3 and J is TRBJ2-2; 10 positions match TRBD2. V shed 4 bases and J 7 bases; nucleotides not matched to a gene: 12. The CDR3 length is 17 residues. Per the germline V gene, CDR1 is SGHTA and CDR2 is FQGTGA.

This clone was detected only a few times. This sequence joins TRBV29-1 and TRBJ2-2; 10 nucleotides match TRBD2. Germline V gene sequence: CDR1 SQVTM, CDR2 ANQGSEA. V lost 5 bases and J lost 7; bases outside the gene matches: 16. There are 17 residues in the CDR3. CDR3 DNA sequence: TGCAGCGTTTCTACGTCCCTAGCGGGAGCCCGCAACGGGGAGCTGTTTTTT. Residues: CSVSTSLAGARNGELFF.

The CDR3 protein is CASSPWRGPQETQYF. CDR3 in DNA: TGTGCCAGCAGCCCCTGGAGGGGTCCCCAAGAGACCCAGTACTTC. The chain couples TRBV7-6 to TRBJ2-5, with TRBD2 as a possible D gene (6 bases). CDR3 length: 15 residues. Trimming removed 5 bases from V and 1 base from J, with 14 bases in between. Germline V lookup: CDR1 SGHVS, CDR2 FNYEAQ.

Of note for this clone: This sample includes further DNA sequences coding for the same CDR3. The CDR3: CASSLSSYNEQFF. Written as DNA, the CDR3 is TGTGCCAGCAGTCTTAGCTCCTACAATGAGCAGTTCTTC. This rearrangement joins TRBV27 to TRBJ2-1; D ambiguous. The CDR3 totals 13 residues. Trimming cost V 5 bases and J 0 bases, with 5 bases left between them. CDR1 is MNHEY, CDR2 SMNVEV, per germline (reference sequence).

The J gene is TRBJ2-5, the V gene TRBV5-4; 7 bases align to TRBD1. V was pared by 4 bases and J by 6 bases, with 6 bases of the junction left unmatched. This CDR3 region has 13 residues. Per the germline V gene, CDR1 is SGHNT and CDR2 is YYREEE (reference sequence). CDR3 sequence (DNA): TGTGCCAGCAGCGAGAACAGGGGAAAGACCCAGTACTTC. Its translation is CASSENRGKTQYF.

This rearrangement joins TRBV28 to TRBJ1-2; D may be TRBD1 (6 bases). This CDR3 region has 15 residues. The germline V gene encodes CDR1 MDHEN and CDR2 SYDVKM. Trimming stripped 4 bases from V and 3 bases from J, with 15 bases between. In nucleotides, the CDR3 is TGTGCCAGCAGTTCACAGGGACGGTTTGACTATGGCTACACCTTC. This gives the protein CASSSQGRFDYGYTF.

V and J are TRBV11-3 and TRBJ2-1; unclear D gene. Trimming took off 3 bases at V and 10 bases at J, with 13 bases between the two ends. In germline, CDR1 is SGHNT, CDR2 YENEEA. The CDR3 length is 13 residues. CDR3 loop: CASSLRFGSEQFF. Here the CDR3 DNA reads TGTGCCAGCAGCTTGCGGTTCGGGTCCGAGCAGTTCTTC.

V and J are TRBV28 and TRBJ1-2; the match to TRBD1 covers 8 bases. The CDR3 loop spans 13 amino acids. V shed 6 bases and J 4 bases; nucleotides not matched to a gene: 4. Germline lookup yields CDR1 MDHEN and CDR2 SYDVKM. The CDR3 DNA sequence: TGTGCCAGCAGCTACGACAGGGGCTATGGCTACACCTTC. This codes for CASSYDRGYGYTF.

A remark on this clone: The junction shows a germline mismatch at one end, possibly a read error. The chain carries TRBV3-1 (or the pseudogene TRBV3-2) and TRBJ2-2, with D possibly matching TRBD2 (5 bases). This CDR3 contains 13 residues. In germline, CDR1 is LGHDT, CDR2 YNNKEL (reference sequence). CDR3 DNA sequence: TGTGCCAGCAAGTCACCGGAACACCGGGGAGCTGTTTTT. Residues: CASKSPEHRGAVF.

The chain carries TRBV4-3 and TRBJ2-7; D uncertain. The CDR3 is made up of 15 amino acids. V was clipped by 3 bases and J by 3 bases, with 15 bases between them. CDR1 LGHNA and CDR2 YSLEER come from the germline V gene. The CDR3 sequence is CASSQGFELYYEQYF. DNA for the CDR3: TGCGCCAGCAGCCAGGGCTTCGAACTCTACTACGAGCAGTACTTC.

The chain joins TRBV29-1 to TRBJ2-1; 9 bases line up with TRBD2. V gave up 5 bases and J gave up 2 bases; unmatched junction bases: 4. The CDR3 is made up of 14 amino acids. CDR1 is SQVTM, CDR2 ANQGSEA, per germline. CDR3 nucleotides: TGCAGCGTTTACCCTAGCGGGACCTACAATGAGCAGTTCTTC. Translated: CSVYPSGTYNEQFF.

CDR3: CAISPSDNTDTQYF. CDR3 coding DNA: TGTGCCATCAGTCCCTCGGACAACACAGATACGCAGTATTTT. The rearrangement joins TRBV10-3 to TRBJ2-3, with a weak D call TRBD1 (5 bases). This CDR3 spans 14 amino acids. Germline CDR1 is ENHRY and CDR2 is SYGVKD. The V gene lost 5 bases and the J gene lost 2 bases, with 11 bases spanning the gap.

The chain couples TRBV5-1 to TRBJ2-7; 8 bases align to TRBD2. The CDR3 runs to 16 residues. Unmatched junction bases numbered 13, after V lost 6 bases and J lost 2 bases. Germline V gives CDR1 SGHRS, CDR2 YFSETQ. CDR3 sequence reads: CASNPGINGRAYEQYF. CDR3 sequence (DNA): TGCGCCAGCAACCCCGGGATAAACGGGAGGGCCTACGAGCAGTACTTC.

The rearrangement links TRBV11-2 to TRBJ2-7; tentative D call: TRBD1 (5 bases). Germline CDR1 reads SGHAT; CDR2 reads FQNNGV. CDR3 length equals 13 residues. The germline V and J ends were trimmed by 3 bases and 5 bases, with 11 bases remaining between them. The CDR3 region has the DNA TGTGCCAGCAGCTTTTGGGGCGTCGACGAGCAGTACTTC. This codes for CASSFWGVDEQYF.

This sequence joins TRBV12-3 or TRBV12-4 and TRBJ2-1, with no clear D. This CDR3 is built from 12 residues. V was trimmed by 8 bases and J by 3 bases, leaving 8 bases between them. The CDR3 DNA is TGTGCCAGCGCAGATCGCTACAATGAGCAGTTCTTC. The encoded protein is CASADRYNEQFF.

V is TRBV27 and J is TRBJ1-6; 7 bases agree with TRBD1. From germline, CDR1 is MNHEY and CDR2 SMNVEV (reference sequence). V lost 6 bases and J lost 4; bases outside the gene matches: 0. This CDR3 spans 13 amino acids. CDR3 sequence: CASRGQYNSPLHF. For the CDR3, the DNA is TGTGCCAGCAGGGGACAGTATAATTCACCCCTCCACTTT.

Written as DNA, the CDR3 is TGTGCCAGCAGCTTAGTGGAGGGAGAAAAACTGTTTTTT. Translating it yields CASSLVEGEKLFF. V and J are TRBV7-9 and TRBJ1-4; no definite D call. The ends were cut back, 1 base at V and 8 bases at J, with 8 bases in the middle. CDR1 SEHNR and CDR2 FQNEAQ come from the germline V gene (reference sequence). CDR3 length equals 13 residues.

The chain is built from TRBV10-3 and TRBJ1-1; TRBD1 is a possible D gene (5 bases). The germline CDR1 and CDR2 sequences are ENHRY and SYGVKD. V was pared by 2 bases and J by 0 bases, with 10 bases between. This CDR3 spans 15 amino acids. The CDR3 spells CAISEGGFMNTEAFF. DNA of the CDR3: TGTGCCATCAGTGAGGGGGGGTTCATGAACACTGAAGCTTTCTTT.

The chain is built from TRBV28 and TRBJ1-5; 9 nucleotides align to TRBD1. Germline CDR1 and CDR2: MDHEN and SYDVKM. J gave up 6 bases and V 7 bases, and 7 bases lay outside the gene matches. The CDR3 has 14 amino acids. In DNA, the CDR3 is TGTGCCAGCACCTCGGACAGGGGTACTCAGCCCCAGCATTTT. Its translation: CASTSDRGTQPQHF.

The CDR3 here is CASSTSTPGQGRYNEQFF. The CDR3 DNA is TGTGCCAGCAGCACCAGCACACCGGGACAGGGGAGATACAATGAGCAGTTCTTC. V usage is TRBV9 and J usage is TRBJ2-1; 10 bases align to TRBD1. The length of the CDR3 is 18 residues. CDR1 SGDLS and CDR2 YYNGEE come from the germline V gene. The J segment lost 4 bases and the V segment lost 4 bases, leaving 14 bases of the junction unmatched.

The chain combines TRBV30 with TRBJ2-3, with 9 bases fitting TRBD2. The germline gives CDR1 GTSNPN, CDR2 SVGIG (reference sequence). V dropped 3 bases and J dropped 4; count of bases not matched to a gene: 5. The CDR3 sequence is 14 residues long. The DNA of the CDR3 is TGTGCCTGGAGCAATAGCGGGAGCGCAGATACGCAGTATTTT. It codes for CAWSNSGSADTQYF.

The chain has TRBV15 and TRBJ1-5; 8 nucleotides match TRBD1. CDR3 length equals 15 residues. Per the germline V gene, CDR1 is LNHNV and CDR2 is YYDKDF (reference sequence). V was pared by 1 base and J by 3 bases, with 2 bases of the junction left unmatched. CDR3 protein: CATSRGTGINQPQHF. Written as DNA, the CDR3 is TGTGCCACCAGCAGAGGGACAGGGATCAATCAGCCCCAGCATTTT.

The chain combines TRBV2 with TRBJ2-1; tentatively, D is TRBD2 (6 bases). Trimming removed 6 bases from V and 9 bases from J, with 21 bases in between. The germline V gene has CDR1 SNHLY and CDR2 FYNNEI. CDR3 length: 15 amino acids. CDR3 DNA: TGTGCCAGCAGCCTCCGGGACTCCCGGTTTGGTGAGCAGTTCTTC. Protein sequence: CASSLRDSRFGEQFF. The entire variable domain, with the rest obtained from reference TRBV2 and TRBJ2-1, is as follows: EPEVTQTPSHQVTQMGQEVILRCVPISNHLYFYWYRQILGQKVEFLVSFYNNEISEKSEIFDDQFSVERPDGSNFTLKIRSTKLEDSAMYFCASSLRDSRFGEQFFGPGTRLTVL.

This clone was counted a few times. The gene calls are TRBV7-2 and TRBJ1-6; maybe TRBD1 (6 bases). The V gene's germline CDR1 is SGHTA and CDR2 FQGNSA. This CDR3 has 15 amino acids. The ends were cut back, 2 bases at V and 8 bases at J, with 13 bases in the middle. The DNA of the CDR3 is TGTGCCAGCAGCTTATCCACAGGGCGTGATTCACCCCTCCACTTT. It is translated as CASSLSTGRDSPLHF.

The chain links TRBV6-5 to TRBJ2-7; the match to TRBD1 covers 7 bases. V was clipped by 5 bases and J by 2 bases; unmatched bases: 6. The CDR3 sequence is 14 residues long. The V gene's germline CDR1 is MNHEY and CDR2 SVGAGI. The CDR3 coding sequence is TGTGCCAGCAGTACTCAGGGGGTACCCTACGAGCAGTACTTC. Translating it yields CASSTQGVPYEQYF.